The 5 T cell receptor beta chains in this list originate from one sample, sequenced in a study of T-cell reconstitution after alpha-beta-depleted transplantation in children. Unique molecular identifiers were used in preparing the TCRbeta library. TCRdb re-derived calls from the PCR reads in MiXCR, one entry per CDR3 protein. The sample contains 330,000 or so distinct CDR3 sequences, about a tenth of which appear only once. The sample here was PBMCs from the stem cell graft donor, taken from the stem cell graft. The receptors stem from a human donor who donated a stem cell graft to a child with acute lymphoblastic leukemia.

The chain joins TRBV6-2 or TRBV6-3 to TRBJ2-7; 13 nucleotides match TRBD2. J was trimmed by 5 bases and V by 5 bases; bases with no gene match: 15. This CDR3 spans 18 amino acids. The germline V gene has CDR1 MNHEY and CDR2 SVGEGT. The CDR3 DNA follows: TGTGCCAGCAGTAAACTCCCCTTAGGACTAGCGGGAGTACACGAGCAGTACTTC. Amino acids: CASSKLPLGLAGVHEQYF.

This clonotype has a count of ten or more. V and J are TRBV7-2 and TRBJ2-2; perhaps D is TRBD1 or TRBD2 (5 bases each). Trimming removed 1 base at V and 3 bases at J, with 12 bases between. From germline, CDR1 is SGHTA and CDR2 FQGNSA. CDR3 size: 16 residues. CDR3: CASSLVGTGYTGELFF. The CDR3 DNA reads TGTGCCAGCAGCTTAGTAGGGACGGGATACACCGGGGAGCTGTTTTTT.

V usage is TRBV6-5 and J usage is TRBJ2-3; 7 bases match TRBD2. The CDR3 consists of 16 residues. In germline, CDR1 is MNHEY, CDR2 SVGAGI. The V gene end was trimmed by 2 bases and the J gene end by 4 bases; junction bases not matched to a gene: 9. CDR3 region: CASSYPERGGADTQYF. The CDR3 DNA reads TGTGCCAGCAGTTACCCCGAGCGGGGAGGTGCAGATACGCAGTATTTT.

This clonotype has just a few counts. V and J are TRBV6-1 and TRBJ2-3; 13 bases map to TRBD2. The CDR3 has 15 residues. Germline trimming cut 6 bases from V and 6 bases from J; bases unmatched to any gene: 6. Germline V lookup: CDR1 MNHNS, CDR2 SASEGT. The CDR3, as DNA: TGTGCCAGCAGCTCGACTAGCGGGAGGTTGGATACGCAGTATTTT. Its protein product is CASSSTSGRLDTQYF.

There are a few counts of this clonotype. This sequence joins TRBV7-9 and TRBJ2-1; 8 bases line up with TRBD2. Trimming removed 5 bases from V and 5 bases from J; junction bases left unmatched: 11. Germline V gene lookup returns CDR1 SEHNR and CDR2 FQNEAQ (reference sequence). The CDR3 is 16 residues long. CDR3 DNA sequence: TGTGCCAGCAGCCGGCTGACGGGAGGGCCGGACAATGAGCAGTTCTTC. It yields the protein CASSRLTGGPDNEQFF.